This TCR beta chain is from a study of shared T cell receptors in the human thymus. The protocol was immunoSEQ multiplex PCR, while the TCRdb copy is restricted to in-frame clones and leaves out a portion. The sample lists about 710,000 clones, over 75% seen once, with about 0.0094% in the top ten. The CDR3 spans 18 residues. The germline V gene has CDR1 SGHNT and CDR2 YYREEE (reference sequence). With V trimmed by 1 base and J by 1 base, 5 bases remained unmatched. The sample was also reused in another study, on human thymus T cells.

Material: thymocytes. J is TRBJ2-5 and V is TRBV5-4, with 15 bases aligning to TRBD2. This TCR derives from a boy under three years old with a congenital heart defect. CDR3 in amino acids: CASSLILGLAGGQETQYF. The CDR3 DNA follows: TGTGCCAGCAGCTTGATTCTGGGACTAGCGGGGGGCCAAGAGACCCAGTACTTC.